This T cell receptor beta chain was identified during a study of T cells in localized non-small cell lung cancer. Study results and limitations: Only one tumor region was sequenced, so heterogeneity remains possible. Longer survival (overall) was linked to higher T cell density in blood. Out of the top 100 tumor clones, a median around 50 were seen in adjacent lung. Of the tissues analyzed, uninvolved adjacent lung showed maximal T cell clonality, greater than tumor.

The data were produced by immunoSEQ multiplex PCR, yet TCRdb's version contains in-frame clones alone and is incomplete. The table shows 37,000 or so clones, with around 90% occurring only once. Notes on this clone: Its specificity is not known.

The source material was peripheral blood, sampled before any cancer treatment. The clonotype originates from a woman between 40 and 69 years old with stage I lung adenocarcinoma.

The CDR3 reads CASSQNVGANTGELFF. DNA for the CDR3: TGCGCCAGCAGCCAAAATGTCGGAGCGAACACCGGGGAGCTGTTTTTT. J is TRBJ2-2 and V is TRBV4-1; D ambiguous. Germline V gene sequence: CDR1 MGHRA, CDR2 YSYEKL. Trimming pared 2 bases from V and 0 bases from J, leaving 10 bases between. The CDR3 has 16 residues.